The 28 T cell receptor beta chains below were found in one sample sequenced in a study of cytomegalovirus exposure and HLA in healthy donors. The primer mix had 60 Vbeta and 13 Jbeta primers. Assay used: immunoSEQ multiplex PCR; TCRdb lists only in-frame clones, some missing. The sample lists around 150,000 clones; about 66% were seen once. Sequencing was carried out using PBMCs. These receptors were obtained from a male donor in good health and CMV-seronegative.

The V and J genes are TRBV19 and TRBJ1-1; the D is unclear. CDR1 LNHDA and CDR2 SQIVND come from the germline V gene (reference sequence). The CDR3 has 13 residues. Trimming removed 10 bases at V and 3 bases at J, with 15 bases between. DNA for the CDR3: TGTGCCACTAGGGAGGGTATGGACACTGAAGCTTTCTTT. Protein: CATREGMDTEAFF.

The chain has TRBV2 and TRBJ2-7, with D tentatively TRBD1 (5 bases). V lost 0 bases to trimming and J lost 6 bases, with 6 bases between them. The CDR3 is 12 residues long. Germline CDR1 and CDR2: SNHLY and FYNNEI. Here the CDR3 DNA reads TGTGCCAGCAGTGAAGCAGGGGTCGAGCAGTACTTC. This sequence encodes CASSEAGVEQYF.

The rearrangement joins TRBV10-3 to TRBJ1-3; 7 nucleotides match TRBD1. CDR3 length: 13 amino acids. J gave up 4 bases and V 7 bases, and 4 bases lay outside the gene matches. The germline CDR1 and CDR2 sequences are ENHRY and SYGVKD. The DNA for the CDR3 is TGTGCCATCACCCGGGACAGAGGAAACACCATATATTTT. Protein product: CAITRDRGNTIYF.

V is TRBV28 and J is TRBJ1-2, with D maybe TRBD1 (5 bases). Per the germline V gene, CDR1 is MDHEN and CDR2 is SYDVKM. V lost 2 bases, J lost 2 bases, and 9 bases lay in between. The CDR3 is made up of 14 amino acids. CDR3 region: CASSLPGINYGYTF. CDR3 in DNA: TGTGCCAGCAGTTTACCAGGGATAAACTATGGCTACACCTTC.

V and J are TRBV5-1 and TRBJ2-5, with 7 bases aligning to TRBD2. Trimming cost V 7 bases and J 5 bases; bases outside gene matches: 11. The CDR3 totals 14 residues. Germline V CDR1 and CDR2: SGHRS, YFSETQ. CDR3 region: CASSPGGVKETQYF. The CDR3 coding sequence is TGCGCCAGCTCACCTGGGGGGGTTAAGGAGACCCAGTACTTC.

The genes are TRBV5-4 and TRBJ2-1, with 7 bases matching TRBD1. J lost 5 bases, V lost 4 bases, and 21 bases had no gene match. Germline V gives CDR1 SGHNT, CDR2 YYREEE (reference sequence). The CDR3 loop spans 19 amino acids. The CDR3 DNA reads TGTGCCAGCAGCCTATCCGGGACAGCCTTACCGCGGCCGAACAATGAGCAGTTCTTC. Protein: CASSLSGTALPRPNNEQFF.

The chain couples TRBV10-3 to TRBJ2-6, with 8 bases fitting TRBD1. The CDR3 totals 19 residues. Germline lookup yields CDR1 ENHRY and CDR2 SYGVKD. The V and J ends lost 6 bases and 0 bases, in that order; junction bases with no gene match: 13. The CDR3 region is CAIRGTGSPRSSGANVLTF. Here the CDR3 DNA reads TGTGCCATCAGAGGGACAGGCAGCCCCCGGAGCTCTGGGGCCAACGTCCTGACTTTC.

The chain is built from TRBV4-3 and TRBJ2-5, with D possibly matching TRBD1 (5 bases). In germline, CDR1 is LGHNA, CDR2 YSLEER. The V gene lost 0 bases and the J gene lost 2 bases, with 13 bases spanning the gap. The CDR3 covers 16 residues. DNA of the CDR3: TGCGCCAGCAGCCAAGATGGAGCAGGGATACAAGAGACCCAGTACTTC. It is translated as CASSQDGAGIQETQYF.

The V and J genes are TRBV5-1 and TRBJ2-3; 7 nucleotides agree with TRBD2. The CDR3 has 17 residues. Per germline, CDR1 SGHRS and CDR2 YFSETQ. V lost 2 bases and J lost 1; bases outside the gene matches: 10. CDR3 bases: TGCGCCAGCAGCTTTGGGGGGGATTCAGGTCGCACAGATACGCAGTATTTT. Its translation is CASSFGGDSGRTDTQYF.

This clone was seen a handful of times. The V and J genes are TRBV6-1 and TRBJ1-2; tentatively, D is TRBD1 (5 bases). With 10 bases removed from V and 5 bases from J, the gap between germline ends came to 20 bases. The CDR3 has 14 residues. Germline loops: CDR1 MNHNS, CDR2 SASEGT. CDR3 DNA sequence: TGTGCCACCAGGCGAGGGGAGGCAGGGTATGGCTACACCTTC. This sequence encodes CATRRGEAGYGYTF.

The chain recombines TRBV4-3 with TRBJ1-5, with D perhaps TRBD1 (5 bases). This CDR3 spans 17 amino acids. Germline CDR1 reads LGHNA; CDR2 reads YSLEER. Trimming pared 2 bases from V and 2 bases from J, leaving 16 bases between. The CDR3 bases are TGCGCCAGCAGCCAATCCCCCCGGGGGGAAGGCAATCAGCCCCAGCATTTT. It specifies CASSQSPRGEGNQPQHF.

This rearrangement joins TRBV19 to TRBJ1-2; 8 bases agree with TRBD1. This CDR3 region has 17 residues. Germline loops: CDR1 LNHDA, CDR2 SQIVND (reference sequence). V lost 3 bases to trimming and J lost 0 bases; unmatched junction nucleotides: 9. CDR3 DNA: TGTGCCAGTAGTATCGCATTGGGGACAGGAGCTAACTATGGCTACACCTTC. Residues: CASSIALGTGANYGYTF.

The chain combines TRBV5-6 with TRBJ2-5; TRBD1 agrees at 10 bases. This CDR3 contains 15 residues. Per the germline V gene, CDR1 is SGHDT and CDR2 is YYEEEE. After removal of 3 bases from V and 2 bases from J, the junction contained 4 bases not matched to a gene. This chain's CDR3 is CASSSGQGLQETQYF. The CDR3 DNA reads TGTGCCAGCAGCTCGGGACAGGGGCTTCAAGAGACCCAGTACTTC.

The chain couples TRBV18 to TRBJ2-3; TRBD1 aligns across 8 bases. CDR1 and CDR2 from the germline V gene are KGHSH and LQKENI. This CDR3 has 16 amino acids. V lost 2 bases, J lost 0 bases, and 4 bases stayed unmatched. CDR3 region: CASSPYGQGSTDTQYF. The CDR3 bases are TGTGCCAGCTCACCATATGGACAGGGCAGCACAGATACGCAGTATTTT.

The chain employs TRBV11-1 and TRBJ2-2; D perhaps matches TRBD1 (5 bases). The CDR3 runs 15 residues. Trimming stripped 1 base from V and 5 bases from J, with 11 bases between. Germline loops: CDR1 SGHAT, CDR2 FQDESV (reference sequence). CDR3 bases: TGTGCCAGCAGCTTAGTGGGGCCGCGGACCGGGGAGCTGTTTTTT. Protein: CASSLVGPRTGELFF.

The chain recombines TRBV5-5 with TRBJ1-2, with 7 nucleotides matching TRBD1. V trimming: 4 bases; J trimming: 8 bases; junction bases outside the gene matches: 8. This CDR3 is 13 amino acids long. Germline V gene data show CDR1 as SGHKS and CDR2 as YYEKEE (reference sequence). CDR3 region: CASSTGQVWGYTF. The DNA for the CDR3 is TGTGCCAGCAGCACCGGACAGGTCTGGGGCTACACCTTC.

The chain carries TRBV21-1 and TRBJ2-2; the DNA was not compared with TRBD1, the D call given in the table. TRBV21-1 is marked as a pseudogene. The CDR3 extends over 15 amino acids. CDR3 region: CASSIRQGATGELFF. The CDR3 DNA follows: TGTGCCAGCAGCATCCGACAGGGTGCGACCGGGGAGCTGTTTTTT.

The chain joins TRBV10-1 to TRBJ1-2; D not resolved. CDR3 length: 13 residues. Per germline, CDR1 WNHNN and CDR2 SYGVQD (reference sequence). Trimming pared 2 bases from V and 4 bases from J, leaving 8 bases between. The CDR3 DNA reads as TGCGCCAGCAGTGAGGGCTTTTCCTATGGCTACACCTTC. It specifies CASSEGFSYGYTF.

The rearrangement joins TRBV13 to TRBJ1-2; TRBD1 is a possible D gene (6 bases). Trimming took 5 bases from V and 2 from J, leaving 18 bases between them. Germline V gene sequence: CDR1 PRHDT, CDR2 FYEKMQ (reference sequence). The CDR3 is 16 residues long. CDR3 DNA sequence: TGTGCCAGCAGCGACCGGGACACGGAAAGAAACTATGGCTACACCTTC. Amino acid sequence: CASSDRDTERNYGYTF.

The chain joins TRBV5-6 to TRBJ2-7; the D is unclear. The CDR3 is 13 residues long. V shed 3 bases and J shed 0 bases, with 7 bases lying between them. The germline V gene has CDR1 SGHDT and CDR2 YYEEEE. DNA of the CDR3: TGTGCCAGCAGCTCCGGTGGCTCCTACGAGCAGTACTTC. Protein: CASSSGGSYEQYF.

This clone was recorded a few times. The rearrangement links TRBV27 to TRBJ1-2, with unresolved D. The V and J ends lost 4 bases and 7 bases respectively, with 13 bases between them. The CDR3 is 13 residues long. CDR1 is MNHEY and CDR2 is SMNVEV in the germline V gene (reference sequence). The CDR3 DNA follows: TGTGCCAGCAGTTCCCTAGCGTCAGGTGGCTACACCTTC. Translated, it gives CASSSLASGGYTF.

The table lists this clone with a few counts. This chain uses TRBV30 with TRBJ2-2, with 8 bases aligning to TRBD2. Germline V gives CDR1 GTSNPN, CDR2 SVGIG (reference sequence). Trimming removed 0 bases from V and 5 bases from J; junction bases left unmatched: 8. The CDR3 covers 16 residues. The CDR3 DNA is TGTGCCTGGAGTGTATGGGCGGGAGGAGGGACCGGGGAGCTGTTTTTT. As protein: CAWSVWAGGGTGELFF.

J is TRBJ2-5 and V is TRBV27; tentative D call: TRBD1 (6 bases). Near its end, the DNA agrees better with TRBJ2-7, so the J call may be wrong. CDR1 MNHEY and CDR2 SMNVEV come from the germline V gene (reference sequence). CDR3 size: 16 residues. In nucleotides, the CDR3 is TGTGCCAGCAGTTCAAAACAGACAGGCTTCTCCTACGAGCAGTACTTC. Its protein is CASSSKQTGFSYEQYF.

This rearrangement joins TRBV7-3 to TRBJ2-1, with TRBD2 matching over 8 bases. Germline V CDR1 and CDR2: SGHTA, FQGTGA. This CDR3 has 15 amino acids. Trimming removed 5 bases from V and 0 bases from J; junction bases left unmatched: 3. Here the CDR3 reads CASSTGGSSYNEQFF. CDR3 nucleotides: TGTGCCAGCAGCACGGGGGGGAGCTCCTACAATGAGCAGTTCTTC. The variable domain in full, with the rest retrieved from reference TRBV7-3 and TRBJ2-1, is GAGVSQTPSNKVTEKGKYVELRCDPISGHTALYWYRQSLGQGPEFLIYFQGTGAADDSGLPNDRFFAVRPEGSVSTLKIQRTERGDSAVYLCASSTGGSSYNEQFFGPGTRLTVL.

In its sample, this clone was seen a few times. The CDR3 nucleotides read TGTGCCATCAGTGGACAGGGCGATACTGAAGCTTTCTTT. It yields the protein CAISGQGDTEAFF. The V and J genes are TRBV10-3 and TRBJ1-1; 7 bases are shared with TRBD1. J gave up 5 bases and V 4 bases, and 4 bases lay outside the gene matches. CDR3 length: 13 amino acids. The germline V gene has CDR1 ENHRY and CDR2 SYGVKD.

The chain carries TRBV7-6 and TRBJ2-2; weak D call: TRBD2 (5 bases). This CDR3 is built from 12 residues. CDR1 and CDR2 from the germline V gene are SGHVS and FNYEAQ. Trimming pared 5 bases from V and 6 bases from J, leaving 7 bases between. In DNA, the CDR3 is TGTGCCAGCAGCCCGAGGGCCGGGGAGCTGTTTTTT. Its translation: CASSPRAGELFF.

This clone showed up just once. The chain joins TRBV27 to TRBJ2-3, with D unclear. CDR3 length equals 14 residues. Between the trimmed V and J ends, which lost 6 bases and 2 bases, there was a span of 12 bases. In germline, CDR1 is MNHEY, CDR2 SMNVEV (reference sequence). In DNA form, the CDR3 reads TGTGCCAGCAGGCCCCTAGGTGACACAGATACGCAGTATTTT. Translated, it gives CASRPLGDTDTQYF.

J is TRBJ2-7 and V is TRBV6-5, with TRBD2 matching 11 bases. Germline CDR1 and CDR2: MNHEY and SVGAGI. This CDR3 is 15 amino acids long. Trimming at V came to 5 bases and at J to 2 bases, leaving 5 bases not matched to a gene. In nucleotides, the CDR3 is TGTGCCAGCAGTCAAGGGACTAGCGGAACCTACGAGCAGTACTTC. Translated, it gives CASSQGTSGTYEQYF.